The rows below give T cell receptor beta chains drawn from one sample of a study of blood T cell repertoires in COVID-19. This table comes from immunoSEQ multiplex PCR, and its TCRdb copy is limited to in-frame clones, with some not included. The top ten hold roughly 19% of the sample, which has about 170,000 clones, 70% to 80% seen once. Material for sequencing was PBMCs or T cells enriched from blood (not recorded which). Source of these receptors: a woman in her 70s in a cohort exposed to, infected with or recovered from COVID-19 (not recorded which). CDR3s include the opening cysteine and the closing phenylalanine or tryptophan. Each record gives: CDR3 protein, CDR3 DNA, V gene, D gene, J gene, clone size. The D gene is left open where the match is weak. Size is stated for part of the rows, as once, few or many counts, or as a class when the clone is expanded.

cdr3_aa: CSVGWAGLDNEQFF
cdr3_nt: TGCAGCGTTGGTTGGGCGGGCCTCGACAATGAGCAGTTCTTC
v_call: TRBV29-1
d_call: .
j_call: TRBJ2-1
clone_size: few

cdr3_aa: CASSPGTSGRTDTQYF
cdr3_nt: TGTGCCAGCAGCCCAGGGACTAGCGGGAGAACAGATACGCAGTATTTT
v_call: TRBV7-9
d_call: TRBD2
j_call: TRBJ2-3
clone_size: many

cdr3_aa: CASGLRGGGFQHF
cdr3_nt: TGTGCCAGTGGGCTACGGGGGGGAGGCTTCCAGCATTTT
v_call: TRBV19
d_call: .
j_call: TRBJ1-5
clone_size: .

cdr3_aa: CASSLDRGDSPLHF
cdr3_nt: TGTGCCAGCAGTCTGGACAGAGGGGATTCACCCCTCCACTTT
v_call: TRBV2
d_call: .
j_call: TRBJ1-6
clone_size: .

cdr3_aa: CASSWTGNNSPLHF
cdr3_nt: TGTGCCAGCAGTTGGACAGGGAATAATTCACCCCTCCACTTT
v_call: TRBV27
d_call: TRBD1
j_call: TRBJ1-6
clone_size: once

cdr3_aa: CASSYMGGTEAFF
cdr3_nt: TGTGCCAGCAGTTACATGGGGGGCACTGAAGCTTTCTTT
v_call: TRBV6-5
d_call: .
j_call: TRBJ1-1
clone_size: .

cdr3_aa: CASSPGDSSYNEQFF
cdr3_nt: TGTGCCAGCTCACCGGGCGACAGTTCCTACAATGAGCAGTTCTTC
v_call: TRBV18
d_call: .
j_call: TRBJ2-1
clone_size: .

cdr3_aa: CASRDRLDQPQHF
cdr3_nt: TGTGCCAGCAGAGACAGGCTCGATCAGCCCCAGCATTTT
v_call: TRBV6-5
d_call: .
j_call: TRBJ1-5
clone_size: .

cdr3_aa: CASSLNGPLVSYEQYF
cdr3_nt: TGTGCCAGCAGCTTAAACGGCCCGCTAGTCTCCTACGAGCAGTACTTC
v_call: TRBV7-3
d_call: .
j_call: TRBJ2-7
clone_size: .

cdr3_aa: CASSPLDPGTSTYNEQFF
cdr3_nt: TGTGCCAGCAGTCCCCTTGATCCCGGGACTTCCACCTACAATGAGCAGTTCTTC
v_call: TRBV28
d_call: .
j_call: TRBJ2-1
clone_size: .

cdr3_aa: CASTLGPVISEAFF
cdr3_nt: TGTGCCAGCACCTTGGGCCCAGTAATATCTGAAGCTTTCTTT
v_call: TRBV7-9
d_call: .
j_call: TRBJ1-1
clone_size: .

cdr3_aa: CASSLPQNVRYF
cdr3_nt: TGTGCCAGCAGTTTACCACAGAATGTGCGGTATTTT
v_call: TRBV28
d_call: .
j_call: TRBJ2-3
clone_size: .

cdr3_aa: CASSLAGAGGELFF
cdr3_nt: TGTGCCAGCAGCTTAGCGGGAGCGGGGGGGGAGCTGTTTTTT
v_call: TRBV7-2
d_call: TRBD2
j_call: TRBJ2-2
clone_size: .

cdr3_aa: CASSPTQDNQPQHF
cdr3_nt: TGTGCCAGCTCACCGACGCAGGACAATCAGCCCCAGCATTTT
v_call: TRBV18
d_call: .
j_call: TRBJ1-5
clone_size: .

cdr3_aa: CASRQGGGQPQHF
cdr3_nt: TGTGCCAGCAGACAGGGGGGTGGGCAGCCCCAGCATTTT
v_call: TRBV2
d_call: TRBD1
j_call: TRBJ1-5
clone_size: .

cdr3_aa: CASSSSSVRADTQYF
cdr3_nt: TGTGCCAGCAGCTCATCTAGCGTTCGTGCAGATACGCAGTATTTT
v_call: TRBV7-2
d_call: .
j_call: TRBJ2-3
clone_size: .

cdr3_aa: CASSKLGGDRVYEQYF
cdr3_nt: TGTGCCAGCAGCAAGTTGGGGGGGGACAGGGTGTACGAGCAGTACTTC
v_call: TRBV28
d_call: TRBD1
j_call: TRBJ2-7
clone_size: .

cdr3_aa: CASTHRQFPYEQYF
cdr3_nt: TGTGCCAGCACCCATCGACAGTTTCCCTACGAGCAGTACTTC
v_call: TRBV3-1/TRBV3-2
d_call: .
j_call: TRBJ2-7
clone_size: .

cdr3_aa: CASKGAGREGEQFF
cdr3_nt: TGTGCCAGCAAGGGAGCGGGGCGCGAGGGTGAGCAGTTCTTC
v_call: TRBV27
d_call: TRBD2
j_call: TRBJ2-1
clone_size: .

cdr3_aa: CATPFEIAEAFF
cdr3_nt: TGTGCCACCCCTTTCGAAATAGCTGAAGCTTTCTTT
v_call: TRBV25-1
d_call: .
j_call: TRBJ1-1
clone_size: .

cdr3_aa: CASSKQDGYELFF
cdr3_nt: TGTGCCAGCAGTAAACAGGACGGGTACGAGCTGTTTTTT
v_call: TRBV25-1
d_call: .
j_call: TRBJ2-2
clone_size: .

cdr3_aa: CASSPGDRGIRETQYF
cdr3_nt: TGTGCCAGCAGCCCAGGGGACAGGGGGATTCGAGAGACCCAGTACTTC
v_call: TRBV7-9
d_call: TRBD1
j_call: TRBJ2-5
clone_size: .

cdr3_aa: CASSLGDRVISPLHF
cdr3_nt: TGTGCCAGCAGTTTAGGTGACAGGGTTATTTCACCCCTCCACTTT
v_call: TRBV28
d_call: TRBD1
j_call: TRBJ1-6
clone_size: few

cdr3_aa: CASGPGGSSETQYF
cdr3_nt: TGTGCTAGTGGGCCCGGCGGGAGTTCAGAGACCCAGTACTTC
v_call: TRBV12-5
d_call: TRBD2
j_call: TRBJ2-5
clone_size: .

cdr3_aa: CASSRDTPGNTIYF
cdr3_nt: TGTGCCAGTAGTAGGGACACCCCCGGGAACACCATATATTTT
v_call: TRBV19
d_call: .
j_call: TRBJ1-3
clone_size: .

cdr3_aa: CSVAGQGFYNEQFF
cdr3_nt: TGCAGCGTCGCTGGACAGGGATTCTACAATGAGCAGTTCTTC
v_call: TRBV29-1
d_call: TRBD1
j_call: TRBJ2-1
clone_size: .

cdr3_aa: CASSPPTSGQGTGELFF
cdr3_nt: TGTGCCAGCTCACCACCGACTTCGGGACAGGGCACCGGGGAGCTGTTTTTT
v_call: TRBV18
d_call: TRBD1
j_call: TRBJ2-2
clone_size: .

cdr3_aa: CASRQGARSPLHF
cdr3_nt: TGTGCCAGCAGACAGGGGGCGCGGTCACCCCTCCACTTT
v_call: TRBV12-3/TRBV12-4
d_call: TRBD1
j_call: TRBJ1-6
clone_size: .

cdr3_aa: CASSLLGTSGPYEQYF
cdr3_nt: TGTGCCAGCAGCTTACTGGGAACTAGCGGGCCCTACGAGCAGTACTTC
v_call: TRBV11-2
d_call: TRBD2
j_call: TRBJ2-7
clone_size: .

cdr3_aa: CASSYYQPGTEAFF
cdr3_nt: TGTGCCAGCAGCTACTACCAGCCGGGGACTGAAGCTTTCTTT
v_call: TRBV7-2
d_call: .
j_call: TRBJ1-1
clone_size: .

cdr3_aa: CASSSPQGVGYGYTF
cdr3_nt: TGTGCCAGCAGTTCCCCGCAGGGGGTAGGGTATGGCTACACCTTC
v_call: TRBV28
d_call: TRBD1
j_call: TRBJ1-2
clone_size: .

cdr3_aa: CASSSSSGFTDTQYF
cdr3_nt: TGTGCCAGCAGCTCTTCTAGCGGGTTCACAGATACGCAGTATTTT
v_call: TRBV28
d_call: TRBD2
j_call: TRBJ2-3
clone_size: .

cdr3_aa: CASSRHSGNTIYF
cdr3_nt: TGTGCCAGCAGTCGACACTCTGGAAACACCATATATTTT
v_call: TRBV12-3/TRBV12-4
d_call: .
j_call: TRBJ1-3
clone_size: .

cdr3_aa: CASRRRASGMNEQFF
cdr3_nt: TGTGCCAGCAGACGGAGGGCTAGCGGGATGAATGAGCAGTTCTTC
v_call: TRBV7-8
d_call: TRBD2
j_call: TRBJ2-1
clone_size: once

cdr3_aa: CASSPMTGSTDTQYF
cdr3_nt: TGTGCCAGCAGCCCAATGACAGGGAGCACAGATACGCAGTATTTT
v_call: TRBV3-1/TRBV3-2
d_call: TRBD1
j_call: TRBJ2-3
clone_size: once

cdr3_aa: CASSLVDRDTSYEQFF
cdr3_nt: TGTGCCAGCAGCTTAGTTGACAGGGACACTTCATATGAGCAGTTCTTC
v_call: TRBV7-9
d_call: TRBD1
j_call: TRBJ2-1
clone_size: .

cdr3_aa: CAISDRDQTRRGNEQFF
cdr3_nt: TGTGCCATCAGTGACCGGGACCAGACCCGGCGGGGCAATGAGCAGTTCTTC
v_call: TRBV10-3
d_call: .
j_call: TRBJ2-1
clone_size: .

cdr3_aa: CASSYGGYAYEAFF
cdr3_nt: TGTGCCAGCAGTTACGGGGGGTACGCATATGAAGCTTTCTTT
v_call: TRBV6-5
d_call: .
j_call: TRBJ1-1
clone_size: .

cdr3_aa: CASRLSGTDQETQYF
cdr3_nt: TGTGCCAGCCGGCTCTCCGGGACAGACCAAGAGACCCAGTACTTC
v_call: TRBV4-2
d_call: TRBD1
j_call: TRBJ2-5
clone_size: .

cdr3_aa: CASSQVRTSVLETQYF
cdr3_nt: TGTGCCAGCAGCCAAGTGAGGACTAGCGTGCTAGAGACCCAGTACTTC
v_call: TRBV3-1/TRBV3-2
d_call: TRBD2
j_call: TRBJ2-5
clone_size: .

cdr3_aa: CSVGGLAGGQNEQFF
cdr3_nt: TGCAGCGTTGGGGGACTAGCGGGAGGGCAGAATGAGCAGTTCTTC
v_call: TRBV29-1
d_call: TRBD2
j_call: TRBJ2-1
clone_size: few

cdr3_aa: CASSPGLAGVHEQFF
cdr3_nt: TGTGCCAGCAGTCCCGGACTAGCGGGGGTTCATGAGCAGTTCTTC
v_call: TRBV27
d_call: TRBD2
j_call: TRBJ2-1
clone_size: once

cdr3_aa: CASRLYRDSDYGYTF
cdr3_nt: TGTGCCAGCAGACTTTATAGGGACAGCGACTATGGCTACACCTTC
v_call: TRBV28
d_call: TRBD1
j_call: TRBJ1-2
clone_size: .

cdr3_aa: CASSSTADSYNEQFF
cdr3_nt: TGTGCCAGCAGTTCGACAGCTGACTCCTACAATGAGCAGTTCTTC
v_call: TRBV5-5
d_call: .
j_call: TRBJ2-1
clone_size: few

cdr3_aa: CASSEQTVNTGELFF
cdr3_nt: TGCGCCAGCAGCGAGCAGACAGTTAACACCGGGGAGCTGTTTTTT
v_call: TRBV5-1
d_call: .
j_call: TRBJ2-2
clone_size: .

cdr3_aa: CASNAIGSYNEQFF
cdr3_nt: TGTGCCAGCAATGCCATCGGGTCCTACAATGAGCAGTTCTTC
v_call: TRBV28
d_call: .
j_call: TRBJ2-1
clone_size: .

cdr3_aa: CASSLLGRETRNEQFF
cdr3_nt: TGTGCCAGCAGTTTACTTGGGCGGGAGACCCGGAATGAGCAGTTCTTC
v_call: TRBV28
d_call: TRBD2
j_call: TRBJ2-1
clone_size: .

cdr3_aa: CASRLLRDRGPQETQYF
cdr3_nt: TGTGCCAGCAGACTTCTCCGGGACAGGGGGCCCCAAGAGACCCAGTACTTC
v_call: TRBV28
d_call: TRBD1
j_call: TRBJ2-5
clone_size: .

cdr3_aa: CASSTGPSSDEQFF
cdr3_nt: TGCGCCAGCAGCACTGGCCCTAGCTCAGATGAGCAGTTCTTC
v_call: TRBV5-1
d_call: .
j_call: TRBJ2-1
clone_size: .

cdr3_aa: CASSSTGSDQPQHF
cdr3_nt: TGTGCCAGCTCATCAACAGGGAGCGATCAGCCCCAGCATTTT
v_call: TRBV18
d_call: .
j_call: TRBJ1-5
clone_size: .

cdr3_aa: CASSSPYSGRAEEQYF
cdr3_nt: TGTGCCAGTAGCTCACCTTATAGCGGGAGGGCCGAGGAGCAGTACTTC
v_call: TRBV19
d_call: TRBD2
j_call: TRBJ2-7
clone_size: .

cdr3_aa: CASSGAGADEQYF
cdr3_nt: TGTGCCAGCAGTGGAGCGGGAGCCGACGAGCAGTACTTC
v_call: TRBV11-3
d_call: TRBD2
j_call: TRBJ2-7
clone_size: .

cdr3_aa: CASSIPGRSTEAFF
cdr3_nt: TGTGCCAGTAGTATCCCAGGGCGGTCCACTGAAGCTTTCTTT
v_call: TRBV19
d_call: .
j_call: TRBJ1-1
clone_size: .

cdr3_aa: CASSSLPGASLNEQFF
cdr3_nt: TGCGCCAGCAGCTCCCTCCCGGGTGCCTCTCTCAATGAGCAGTTCTTC
v_call: TRBV5-1
d_call: .
j_call: TRBJ2-1
clone_size: .